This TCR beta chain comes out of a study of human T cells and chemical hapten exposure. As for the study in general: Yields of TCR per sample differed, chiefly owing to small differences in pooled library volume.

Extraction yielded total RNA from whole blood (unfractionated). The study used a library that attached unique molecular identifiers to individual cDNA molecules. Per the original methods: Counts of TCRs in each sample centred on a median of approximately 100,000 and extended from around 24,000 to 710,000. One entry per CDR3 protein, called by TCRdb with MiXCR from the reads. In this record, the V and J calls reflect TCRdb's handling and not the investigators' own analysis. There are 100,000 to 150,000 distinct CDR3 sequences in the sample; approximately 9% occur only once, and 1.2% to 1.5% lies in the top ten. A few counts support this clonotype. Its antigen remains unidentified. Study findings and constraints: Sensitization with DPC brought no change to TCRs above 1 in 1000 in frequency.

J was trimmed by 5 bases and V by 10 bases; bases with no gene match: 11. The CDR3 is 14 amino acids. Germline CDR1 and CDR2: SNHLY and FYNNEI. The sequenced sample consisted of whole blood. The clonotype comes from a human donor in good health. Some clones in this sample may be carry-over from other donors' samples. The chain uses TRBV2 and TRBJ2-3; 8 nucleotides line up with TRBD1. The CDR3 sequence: CAIPSRGQEDTQYF. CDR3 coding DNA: TGTGCCATCCCTTCCAGGGGGCAGGAAGATACGCAGTATTTT.